This T cell receptor (beta chain) was captured by sequencing in a study of graft-versus-host responses after intestinal transplantation. The V gene's germline CDR1 is SGHVS and CDR2 FQNEAQ. J gave up 0 bases and V 3 bases, and 8 bases lay outside the gene matches. The CDR3 runs 16 residues. Sequencing was performed with immunoSEQ multiplex PCR; in TCRdb, only in-frame clones are kept and a portion is missing. The sample gives 96,000 or so clones, around nine tenths of which show up once; more than 0.15% is in the top ten. The study, taken as a whole, reports: Early declines in HvG clones that occurred post-transplant were associated with peak circulating GvH clone levels.

On this clone: Its specificity is not known.

The rearrangement joins TRBV7-8 to TRBJ2-7; 7 nucleotides align to TRBD2. Sample: unstimulated CD4+ T cells sorted from spleen or lymph node cells, taken before intestinal transplant. The clonotype comes from a human donor who received an intestinal transplant. CDR3 DNA sequence: TGTGCCAGCAGCTTCTTGGGCGGGAGTGGCTCCTACGAGCAGTACTTC. It specifies CASSFLGGSGSYEQYF.